Following are 10 T cell receptor beta chains from one sample sequenced in a study of human T cells and chemical hapten exposure. This sample's time point: pre-sensitization, week 0. Specified treatment: therapeutic diphenylcyclopropenone sensitization with weekly scalp DPC. TCRdb reprocessed the RACE reads via MiXCR and lists one record per CDR3 protein. There are tens of thousands of distinct CDR3 sequences in the sample; 9.4% occur only once, and 13% to 15% lies in the top ten. The source material was whole blood, sampled in connection with sensitization to the hapten diphenylcyclopropenone (DPC). Receptors were obtained from a woman aged 40 to 50 with alopecia areata. Some clones in this sample may be carry-over from other donors' samples.

CDR3 DNA sequence: TGTGCCAGCAGCTTACAGGGGACTCAGCCCCAGCATTTT. This sequence encodes CASSLQGTQPQHF. This sequence joins TRBV6-5 and TRBJ1-5, with TRBD1 matching over 7 bases. Germline V gene data show CDR1 as MNHEY and CDR2 as SVGAGI. CDR3 length equals 13 residues. V shed 6 bases and J 6 bases; nucleotides not matched to a gene: 5.

At least ten counts were recorded for this clonotype. CDR3 in DNA: TGCAGGCCTTCTCGCGGGGGACAGGGGGTTGGCGAGCAGTACTTC. Its protein product is CRPSRGGQGVGEQYF. The chain carries TRBV29-1 and TRBJ2-7; 11 nucleotides agree with TRBD1. The germline V gene has CDR1 SQVTM and CDR2 ANQGSEA. The CDR3 covers 15 residues.

This clonotype showed up many times. The gene calls are TRBV6-2 or TRBV6-3 and TRBJ2-2, with 8 bases aligning to TRBD2. This CDR3 region has 18 residues. Per germline, CDR1 MNHEY and CDR2 SVGEGT. After removal of 2 bases from V and 5 bases from J, the junction contained 13 bases not matched to a gene. CDR3 amino acids: CASSYLRTSRMETGELFF. In DNA form, the CDR3 reads TGTGCCAGCAGTTACCTACGGACTAGCCGGATGGAGACCGGGGAGCTGTTTTTT.

This clonotype was observed at least ten times. V and J are TRBV7-2 and TRBJ2-5; possibly TRBD2 for D (6 bases). The CDR3 has 14 amino acids. Germline V gene sequence: CDR1 SGHTA, CDR2 FQGNSA. Between the trimmed V and J ends, which lost 5 bases and 2 bases, there was a span of 12 bases. The DNA for the CDR3 is TGTGCCAGCAGCGATACTAGCAGACAAGAGACCCAGTACTTC. It codes for CASSDTSRQETQYF.

This clonotype has at least ten counts. This chain joins TRBV12-3 or TRBV12-4 and TRBJ1-5; D uncertain. Trimming cost V 3 bases and J 7 bases, with 13 bases left between them. The CDR3 runs 14 residues. In DNA, the CDR3 is TGTGCCAGCAGTTTCGTGGCCGCCGGGCAGCCCCAGCATTTT. It yields the protein CASSFVAAGQPQHF.

This clonotype was counted at least ten times. V gene TRBV18 combines with J gene TRBJ2-3, with TRBD2 matching 11 bases. Unmatched junction bases numbered 10, after V lost 5 bases and J lost 0 bases. The germline V gene has CDR1 KGHSH and CDR2 LQKENI. CDR3 length: 18 residues. In DNA form, the CDR3 reads TGTGCCAGCTCAGGCACTAGCGGGGGAGCGGCAAGCACAGATACGCAGTATTTT. It is translated as CASSGTSGGAASTDTQYF.

This clonotype was counted between two and nine times. The V gene is TRBV7-6, the J gene TRBJ1-3; D perhaps matches TRBD1 (6 bases). This CDR3 region has 16 residues. Germline CDR1 is SGHVS and CDR2 is FNYEAQ. Trimming took off 4 bases at V and 0 bases at J, with 13 bases between the two ends. Here the CDR3 reads CASSSKTGPSGNTIYF. The CDR3 region has the DNA TGTGCCAGCAGCTCCAAGACAGGTCCCTCTGGAAACACCATATATTTT.

In this sample, this clonotype turned up many times. The rearrangement uses TRBV29-1 and TRBJ2-1; 11 bases match TRBD2. The CDR3 extends over 14 amino acids. CDR1 SQVTM and CDR2 ANQGSEA come from the germline V gene. V gave up 4 bases and J gave up 3 bases; unmatched junction bases: 2. CDR3 in amino acids: CSVVTSGDYNEQFF. The CDR3 DNA reads TGCAGCGTTGTGACTAGCGGGGACTACAATGAGCAGTTCTTC.

This clonotype was recorded many times. The chain recombines TRBV4-2 with TRBJ1-5; D is unclear. Germline V gives CDR1 LGHNA, CDR2 YNFKEQ. Trimming pared 1 base from V and 5 bases from J, leaving 12 bases between. The CDR3 is made up of 15 amino acids. CDR3 region: CASSQVAIWDQPQHF. CDR3 nucleotides: TGTGCCAGCAGCCAAGTAGCAATTTGGGATCAGCCCCAGCATTTT.

This clonotype was seen only a few times. The V call is TRBV7-9, the J call TRBJ1-6; D ambiguous. V lost 3 bases and J 7 bases, leaving 22 bases between the germline ends. This CDR3 has 18 residues. Per the germline V gene, CDR1 is SEHNR and CDR2 is FQNEAQ (reference sequence). CDR3 in amino acids: CASSFLSFGELGNSPLHF. CDR3 sequence (DNA): TGTGCCAGCAGCTTCCTTTCGTTTGGGGAATTGGGAAATTCACCCCTCCACTTT.